These 31 T cell receptor beta chains were sequenced from one sample in a study of control samples from healthy donors and cancer patients. Sequenced by immunoSEQ multiplex PCR; TCRdb stores in-frame clones only, minus some. The table lists under 200,000 clones, 88% of them singletons. The sequenced material came from blood. These TCRs come from a woman in her 30s in good health.

This sequence joins TRBV12-3 or TRBV12-4 and TRBJ2-7; no clear D gene. V lost 4 bases to trimming and J lost 6 bases, with 13 bases between them. The CDR3 sequence is 13 residues long. This CDR3 reads CASSSDLHAEQYF. CDR3 coding DNA: TGTGCCAGCAGTTCCGATCTTCACGCCGAGCAGTACTTC.

The rearrangement links TRBV11-2 to TRBJ2-2; 11 bases are shared with TRBD2. V shed 2 bases, J shed 6 bases, and the junction held 5 bases outside the gene matches. Germline V lookup: CDR1 SGHAT, CDR2 FQNNGV. The CDR3 has 16 residues. CDR3 sequence (DNA): TGTGCCAGCAGCTTATTAGCGGGAGGGGGCGCCGGGGAGCTGTTTTTT. Translating gives CASSLLAGGGAGELFF.

V and J are TRBV5-1 and TRBJ2-1; D is undetermined. Trimming took off 0 bases at V and 2 bases at J, with 9 bases between the two ends. The CDR3 is made up of 15 amino acids. CDR1 is SGHRS and CDR2 is YFSETQ in the germline V gene. The CDR3: CASSLAGGTYNEQFF. The CDR3 region has the DNA TGCGCCAGCAGCTTGGCCGGTGGGACCTACAATGAGCAGTTCTTC.

In this sample, this clone turned up once. This could be a read error, since a much larger clone is one nucleotide away. The V and J genes are TRBV5-6 and TRBJ2-2; D unclear. Deletions cut 0 bases from V and 3 bases from J, with 3 bases between. CDR1 SGHDT and CDR2 YYEEEE come from the germline V gene. This CDR3 contains 13 residues. The CDR3 DNA reads TGTGCCAGCAGCTTGGGGGACACCGGGGAGCTGTTTTTT. Translating gives CASSLGDTGELFF.

The V call is TRBV7-9, the J call TRBJ1-2; D unresolved. The V gene's germline CDR1 is SEHNR and CDR2 FQNEAQ (reference sequence). Deletions cut 5 bases from V and 4 bases from J, with 11 bases between. This CDR3 spans 13 amino acids. DNA for the CDR3: TGTGCCAGCAGCAAACCCAATACCTATGGCTACACCTTC. It translates to CASSKPNTYGYTF.

The rearrangement joins TRBV7-2 to TRBJ2-2, with D perhaps TRBD2 (6 bases). CDR1 and CDR2 (germline): SGHTA, FQGNSA. The V end lost 3 bases, the J end lost 1 base, and 12 bases lay between the germline ends. CDR3 length: 16 amino acids. CDR3 sequence: CASSLPRGLNTGELFF. The CDR3 DNA sequence: TGTGCCAGCAGCTTGCCCCGGGGGTTGAACACCGGGGAGCTGTTTTTT.

This chain joins TRBV2 and TRBJ1-2; D unclear. Germline V CDR1 and CDR2: SNHLY, FYNNEI. The CDR3 is 11 residues long. Trimming cost V 9 bases and J 8 bases, with 13 bases left between them. CDR3 nucleotides: TGTGCCAGTATACTAGCGGTGGGCTACACCTTC. Its translation is CASILAVGYTF.

The rearrangement links TRBV5-4 to TRBJ2-7; 11 bases line up with TRBD2. The ends lost 3 bases at V and 4 bases at J; junction bases unmatched: 6. The length of the CDR3 is 15 residues. In germline, CDR1 is SGHNT, CDR2 YYREEE (reference sequence). The CDR3: CASSSELAGVYEQYF. The CDR3 DNA reads TGTGCCAGCAGCTCGGAACTAGCGGGAGTATACGAGCAGTACTTC.

The chain joins TRBV11-2 to TRBJ1-3, with D perhaps TRBD1 (5 bases). Trimming took off 6 bases at V and 8 bases at J, with 14 bases between the two ends. Germline CDR1 SGHAT, CDR2 FQNNGV. This CDR3 has 13 amino acids. For the CDR3, the DNA is TGTGCCAGCAGTTCTTACGCGGGGGACACCATATATTTT. Its translation is CASSSYAGDTIYF. Variable domain in full (rest from reference TRBV11-2 and TRBJ1-3): EAGVAQSPRYKIIEKRQSVAFWCNPISGHATLYWYQQILGQGPKLLIQFQNNGVVDDSQLPKDRFSAERLKGVDSTLKIQPAKLEDSAVYLCASSSYAGDTIYFGEGSWLTVV.

The V and J genes are TRBV19 and TRBJ1-1; TRBD1 matches at 11 bases. CDR1 is LNHDA, CDR2 SQIVND, per germline (reference sequence). The CDR3 spans 16 residues. V gave up 5 bases and J gave up 4 bases; unmatched junction bases: 9. The CDR3 DNA reads as TGTGCCAGTAGTCCATGGACAGGGGGCCGTGGCACTGAAGCTTTCTTT. It translates to CASSPWTGGRGTEAFF.

The chain carries TRBV6-4 and TRBJ2-2; D call uncertain. This CDR3 is 14 amino acids long. Germline V gene data show CDR1 as MRHNA and CDR2 as SNTAGT. Trimming removed 11 bases from V and 0 bases from J, with 13 bases in between. The CDR3, as DNA: TGTGCCTGCCGTCAGGACCCGAACACCGGGGAGCTGTTTTTT. Translated, it gives CACRQDPNTGELFF.

The gene calls are TRBV9 and TRBJ2-5; 9 nucleotides align to TRBD2. The CDR3 has 17 residues. V gave up 4 bases and J gave up 1 base; unmatched junction bases: 11. CDR1 and CDR2 (germline): SGDLS, YYNGEE. CDR3 sequence (DNA): TGTGCCAGCAGCCCTCGGGGGGCTAGCGGGATCCAAGAGACCCAGTACTTC. The encoded protein is CASSPRGASGIQETQYF.

This clone was observed a handful of times. The chain is built from TRBV19 and TRBJ2-7, with D perhaps being TRBD1 or TRBD2 (5 bases each). Trimming shortened V by 3 bases and J by 6 bases, and 12 bases separated the two germline ends. CDR1 LNHDA and CDR2 SQIVND come from the germline V gene (reference sequence). This CDR3 region has 13 residues. The CDR3 loop is CASSIKQAGEQYF. As DNA, the CDR3 is TGTGCCAGTAGTATCAAACAGGCGGGCGAGCAGTACTTC.

The chain recombines TRBV15 with TRBJ1-1; D not resolved. The germline V and J ends were trimmed by 2 bases and 1 base, with 5 bases remaining between them. Germline CDR1 reads LNHNV; CDR2 reads YYDKDF (reference sequence). The CDR3 spans 13 residues. The CDR3 region has the DNA TGTGCCACCAGCAGACGAGGGAACACTGAAGCTTTCTTT. This translates into CATSRRGNTEAFF.

The chain employs TRBV7-6 and TRBJ2-5; 10 bases are a match to TRBD2. Trimming removed 4 bases from V and 5 bases from J; junction bases left unmatched: 13. There are 17 residues in the CDR3. Germline CDR1 SGHVS, CDR2 FNYEAQ. CDR3 nucleotide sequence: TGTGCCAGCAGCTCTCTAGCGGGGGTGACGGGAGGGGAGACCCAGTACTTC. Residues: CASSSLAGVTGGETQYF.

J is TRBJ2-1 and V is TRBV2, with 7 bases lining up with TRBD1. Germline V lookup: CDR1 SNHLY, CDR2 FYNNEI. The CDR3 is 11 residues long. V was clipped by 10 bases and J by 5 bases; unmatched bases: 2. As DNA, the CDR3 is TGTGCCACACAGGGGCACAATGAGCAGTTCTTC. It encodes CATQGHNEQFF.

V gene TRBV2 combines with J gene TRBJ2-1; no clear D gene. V lost 10 bases and J 0 bases, leaving 13 bases between the germline ends. CDR1 and CDR2 from the germline V gene are SNHLY and FYNNEI. This CDR3 is 14 amino acids long. CDR3 nucleotide sequence: TGTGCCACCCTACCCCGGTTCTCCTACAATGAGCAGTTCTTC. Protein product: CATLPRFSYNEQFF.

The chain has TRBV5-4 and TRBJ1-3; D is ambiguous. V dropped 7 bases and J dropped 2 bases, with 7 bases sitting between them. Germline V gene sequence: CDR1 SGHNT, CDR2 YYREEE (reference sequence). This CDR3 spans 12 amino acids. Written as DNA, the CDR3 is TGTGCCAGCCGTGGTACTGGAAACACCATATATTTT. Translating it yields CASRGTGNTIYF.

There are a few counts of this clone. V usage is TRBV2 and J usage is TRBJ1-5; D call uncertain. Looked up from germline, CDR1 is SNHLY and CDR2 is FYNNEI. The CDR3 consists of 12 residues. Trimming cost V 6 bases and J 5 bases, with 8 bases left between them. In DNA, the CDR3 is TGTGCCAGCAGCGTAGGGTATCAGCCCCAGCATTTT. Residues: CASSVGYQPQHF.

The J gene is TRBJ2-3, the V gene TRBV6-5, with 9 bases aligning to TRBD1. Trimming at V came to 5 bases and at J to 4 bases, leaving 4 bases not matched to a gene. Germline V lookup: CDR1 MNHEY, CDR2 SVGAGI. This CDR3 is built from 14 residues. CDR3 sequence: CASSRTGEADTQYF. DNA for the CDR3: TGTGCCAGCAGTCGGACAGGGGAGGCAGATACGCAGTATTTT.

The V and J genes are TRBV29-1 and TRBJ2-3, with 11 nucleotides matching TRBD1. Unmatched junction bases numbered 7, after V lost 8 bases and J lost 6 bases. Per the germline V gene, CDR1 is SQVTM and CDR2 is ANQGSEA. The CDR3 has 13 amino acids. The CDR3, as DNA: TGCAGCAAACGGACAGGGGGCCGGGATACGCAGTATTTT. Translated, it gives CSKRTGGRDTQYF.

The gene calls are TRBV7-2 and TRBJ2-5; 11 bases fit TRBD2. The trim removed 5 bases at V and 4 bases at J, leaving 6 bases unmatched. CDR3 size: 15 residues. Germline V gene lookup returns CDR1 SGHTA and CDR2 FQGNSA. CDR3 bases: TGTGCCAGCAGCACACTAGCGGGAGTAGGAGAGACCCAGTACTTC. Its translation is CASSTLAGVGETQYF.

V usage is TRBV9 and J usage is TRBJ2-2, with D unresolved. Germline-derived CDR1 and CDR2 are SGDLS and YYNGEE. The CDR3 loop spans 15 amino acids. Trimming took off 4 bases at V and 2 bases at J, with 12 bases between the two ends. This CDR3 reads CASSPLASNTGELFF. Written as DNA, the CDR3 is TGTGCCAGCAGCCCTTTGGCCTCTAACACCGGGGAGCTGTTTTTT.

This chain links TRBV28 with TRBJ1-1, with 8 bases fitting TRBD1. This CDR3 region has 14 residues. Trimming at V came to 3 bases and at J to 5 bases, leaving 5 bases not matched to a gene. The germline V gene encodes CDR1 MDHEN and CDR2 SYDVKM. The CDR3 DNA reads as TGTGCCAGCAGTTTTTCCAGGGGGCGGACTGAAGCTTTCTTT. Its protein is CASSFSRGRTEAFF.

The chain has TRBV11-2 and TRBJ1-2; D is unclear. The CDR3 covers 15 residues. V was trimmed by 5 bases and J by 4 bases, leaving 17 bases between them. The germline V gene has CDR1 SGHAT and CDR2 FQNNGV. The CDR3 loop reads CASSKQPGARYGYTF. CDR3 nucleotide sequence: TGTGCCAGCAGCAAGCAGCCAGGTGCTCGCTATGGCTACACCTTC.

The chain combines TRBV9 with TRBJ1-6, with 7 nucleotides matching TRBD1. Germline V gives CDR1 SGDLS, CDR2 YYNGEE. The junction had 7 bases not matched to a gene; V was cut back by 4 bases and J by 6 bases. The CDR3 runs 15 residues. The CDR3 loop reads CASSLRDRTNSPLHF. The CDR3 coding sequence is TGTGCCAGCAGCTTAAGGGACAGAACTAATTCACCCCTCCACTTT.

The rearrangement uses TRBV5-6 and TRBJ1-1; TRBD1 agrees at 7 bases. The trim removed 1 base at V and 3 bases at J, leaving 12 bases unmatched. Germline values: CDR1 SGHDT, CDR2 YYEEEE. The CDR3 consists of 17 residues. The CDR3 coding sequence is TGTGCCAGCAGCTTGAGAGGGGGCGCCGGGAAGGACACTGAAGCTTTCTTT. This gives the protein CASSLRGGAGKDTEAFF.

This chain joins TRBV11-3 and TRBJ2-2; D is perhaps TRBD2 (6 bases). Between the trimmed V and J ends, which lost 3 bases and 7 bases, there was a span of 12 bases. CDR1 SGHNT and CDR2 YENEEA come from the germline V gene. This CDR3 spans 14 amino acids. CDR3: CASSFGGGIGELFF. The CDR3 bases are TGTGCCAGCAGCTTTGGAGGCGGGATCGGGGAGCTGTTTTTT.

The chain combines TRBV14 with TRBJ1-3; 8 nucleotides line up with TRBD1. Germline V gene lookup returns CDR1 SGHDN and CDR2 FVKESK. V lost 8 bases and J lost 0; bases outside the gene matches: 6. The length of the CDR3 is 15 residues. As DNA, the CDR3 is TGTGCCAGCGGAGGACAGGGTCCCTCTGGAAACACCATATATTTT. Its protein is CASGGQGPSGNTIYF.

The chain uses TRBV9 and TRBJ1-1, with D possibly matching TRBD1 (5 bases). Between the trimmed V and J ends, which lost 0 bases and 8 bases, there was a span of 11 bases. Germline V CDR1 and CDR2: SGDLS, YYNGEE. The CDR3 is made up of 13 amino acids. The CDR3 DNA sequence: TGTGCCAGCAGCGTAGGTCCGGGGCCCGAAGCTTTCTTT. This sequence encodes CASSVGPGPEAFF.

The CDR3 sequence: CASSLGSNQPQHF. CDR3 sequence (DNA): TGTGCCAGCAGTTTGGGTAGCAATCAGCCCCAGCATTTT. The chain joins TRBV12-3 or TRBV12-4 to TRBJ1-5, with D unclear. V lost 3 bases to trimming and J lost 0 bases, with 3 bases between them. This CDR3 has 13 residues.